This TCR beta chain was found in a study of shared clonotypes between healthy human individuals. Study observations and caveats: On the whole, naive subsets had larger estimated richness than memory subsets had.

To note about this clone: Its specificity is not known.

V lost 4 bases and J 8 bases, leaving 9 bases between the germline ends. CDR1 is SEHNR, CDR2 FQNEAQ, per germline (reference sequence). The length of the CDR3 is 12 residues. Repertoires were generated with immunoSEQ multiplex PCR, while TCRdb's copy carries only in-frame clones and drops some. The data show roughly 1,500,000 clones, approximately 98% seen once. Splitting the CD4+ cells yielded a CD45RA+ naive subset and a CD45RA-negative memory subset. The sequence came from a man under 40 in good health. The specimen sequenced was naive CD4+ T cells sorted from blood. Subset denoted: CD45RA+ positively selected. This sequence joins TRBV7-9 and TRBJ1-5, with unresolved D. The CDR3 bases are TGTGCCAGCAGCTCCCGACTGGAGCCCCAGCATTTT. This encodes CASSSRLEPQHF.